These 11 T cell receptor beta chains share one sample of origin, sequenced in a study of blood T cell repertoires in COVID-19. TCRdb keeps only in-frame clones here, not all; method: immunoSEQ multiplex PCR. The sample includes 350,000 or so clones, roughly 90% seen only once; the top ten take under 1.2%. The material sequenced was PBMCs or T cells enriched from blood (not recorded which). The receptors originated from a woman aged 25 to 39 who had been exposed to COVID-19.

This clone was picked up a small number of times. The J gene is TRBJ2-7, the V gene TRBV7-8, with TRBD2 as a possible D gene (6 bases). V lost 3 bases to trimming and J lost 2 bases, with 14 bases between them. CDR1 and CDR2 from the germline V gene are SGHVS and FQNEAQ. This CDR3 region has 15 residues. In DNA form, the CDR3 reads TGTGCCAGCAGCTTTAGAGGAGGGCAAACCTACGAGCAGTACTTC. Residues: CASSFRGGQTYEQYF.

This chain joins TRBV7-9 and TRBJ1-5; 8 bases are shared with TRBD1. This CDR3 has 18 residues. V shed 3 bases and J 0 bases; nucleotides not matched to a gene: 10. Germline CDR1 and CDR2: SEHNR and FQNEAQ (reference sequence). The chain's CDR3 is CASSFSGQGRSSNQPQHF. The CDR3 nucleotides are TGTGCCAGCAGCTTTAGCGGACAGGGTCGCAGTAGCAATCAGCCCCAGCATTTT.

The chain employs TRBV19 and TRBJ2-2, with 7 positions matching TRBD2. CDR1 is LNHDA, CDR2 SQIVND, per germline (reference sequence). Trimming took 3 bases from V and 3 from J; bases not matched to a gene: 13. The CDR3 extends over 18 amino acids. The chain's CDR3 is CASSMRFTGRGDTGELFF. The CDR3 DNA sequence: TGTGCCAGTAGTATGAGGTTTACGGGTCGGGGGGACACCGGGGAGCTGTTTTTT.

The chain has TRBV11-2 and TRBJ2-7, with a possible D match to TRBD2 (6 bases). Trimming cost V 1 base and J 0 bases, with 13 bases left between them. The length of the CDR3 is 16 residues. Germline V gene data show CDR1 as SGHAT and CDR2 as FQNNGV. The CDR3 protein is CASSLVNVRDSYEQYF. CDR3 nucleotides: TGTGCCAGCAGCTTAGTTAATGTGCGGGACTCCTACGAGCAGTACTTC.

V usage is TRBV5-6 and J usage is TRBJ1-6; 8 bases line up with TRBD1. Germline values: CDR1 SGHDT, CDR2 YYEEEE. Trimming cost V 4 bases and J 7 bases; bases outside gene matches: 7. The CDR3 length is 15 residues. CDR3 in DNA: TGTGCCAGCAGCAGCCTACAGGGGGGGAATTCACCCCTCCACTTT. Translation: CASSSLQGGNSPLHF.

The rearrangement uses TRBV5-1 and TRBJ2-7, with 7 bases matching TRBD1. The CDR3 totals 15 residues. J gave up 5 bases and V 4 bases, and 12 bases lay outside the gene matches. CDR1 and CDR2 (germline): SGHRS, YFSETQ. The CDR3 DNA sequence: TGCGCCAGCAGCCGCGAGGGGGCAGGGGTAGACGAGCAGTACTTC. Protein product: CASSREGAGVDEQYF.

J is TRBJ1-2 and V is TRBV30, with 8 bases lining up with TRBD1. V was clipped by 4 bases and J by 3 bases; unmatched bases: 16. This CDR3 spans 17 amino acids. Germline CDR1 reads GTSNPN; CDR2 reads SVGIG (reference sequence). The CDR3 coding sequence is TGTGCCTGGAACGCTAGACAGGGGCCCCCGATCGACTATGGCTACACCTTC. Translated: CAWNARQGPPIDYGYTF.

The chain is built from TRBV7-8 and TRBJ1-5, with D possibly matching TRBD1 (6 bases). The CDR3 runs to 16 residues. V was pared by 5 bases and J by 0 bases, with 14 bases between. Germline loops: CDR1 SGHVS, CDR2 FQNEAQ. The CDR3 sequence is CASSLRTGNSNQPQHF. The CDR3 DNA follows: TGTGCCAGCAGCCTCCGAACAGGGAATAGCAATCAGCCCCAGCATTTT.

The CDR3 coding sequence is TGTGCCAGCAGCCAGGGGACAGGGAGGTACTACGAGCAGTACTTC. Encoded protein: CASSQGTGRYYEQYF. V and J are TRBV5-5 and TRBJ2-7; 9 nucleotides match TRBD1. Germline V gene sequence: CDR1 SGHKS, CDR2 YYEKEE (reference sequence). The CDR3 is 15 amino acids. The ends lost 4 bases at V and 3 bases at J; junction bases unmatched: 8.

This clone occurred once. The chain has TRBV3-1 (or the pseudogene TRBV3-2) and TRBJ2-7; 7 bases match TRBD2. The V and J ends lost 0 bases and 2 bases, in that order; junction bases with no gene match: 4. CDR3 size: 15 residues. Per the germline V gene, CDR1 is LGHDT and CDR2 is YNNKEL (reference sequence). The CDR3 coding sequence is TGTGCCAGCAGCCAAGAAGCGGGAACCGCCTACGAGCAGTACTTC. This gives the protein CASSQEAGTAYEQYF.

This clone was observed once. One junction end does not reproduce the germline sequence, and a read error may be involved. This chain uses TRBV7-7 with TRBJ2-3; possibly TRBD1 for D (6 bases). This CDR3 is 13 amino acids long. The germline V gene has CDR1 SSHAT and CDR2 FNYEAQ (reference sequence). The CDR3 reads CASSYRVADTQYF. DNA of the CDR3: TGTGCTAGCAGCTACAGGGTTGCAGATACGCAGTATTTT.